This T cell receptor beta chain was sequenced for a study of early T cells in non-severe SARS-CoV-2 infection. In the study overall: Bulk RNA from unsorted whole blood was sequenced; chains were unpaired.

Concerning this clonotype: The antigen is unknown.

J lost 8 bases, V lost 5 bases, and 14 bases had no gene match. Germline assignment: CDR1 SEHNR and CDR2 FQNEAQ (reference sequence). The CDR3 sequence is 15 residues long. TCRdb reprocessed the 5' RACE reads with MiXCR, giving one entry per CDR3 protein. The table shows approximately 65,000 distinct CDR3 sequences, with about a tenth occurring only once. Study-wide findings and caveats: Anti-spike CD8 responses were favored in VDJdb matching, and private and CD4 specificities were missed.

Sample: whole blood. This receptor was taken from an adult who was a healthcare worker with PCR-confirmed SARS-CoV-2 infection or an uninfected control (not recorded which). The chain has TRBV7-9 and TRBJ1-2; 7 positions match TRBD1. The CDR3 loop is CASSSGQVRPVGYTF. Written as DNA, the CDR3 is TGTGCCAGCAGCAGTGGACAGGTTAGGCCGGTAGGCTACACCTTC. The whole variable domain, filled in from reference TRBV7-9 and TRBJ1-2, reads DTGVSQNPRHKITKRGQNVTFRCDPISEHNRLYWYRQTLGQGPEFLTYFQNEAQLEKSRLLSDRFSAERPKGSFSTLEIQRTEQGDSAMYLCASSSGQVRPVGYTFGSGTRLTVV.